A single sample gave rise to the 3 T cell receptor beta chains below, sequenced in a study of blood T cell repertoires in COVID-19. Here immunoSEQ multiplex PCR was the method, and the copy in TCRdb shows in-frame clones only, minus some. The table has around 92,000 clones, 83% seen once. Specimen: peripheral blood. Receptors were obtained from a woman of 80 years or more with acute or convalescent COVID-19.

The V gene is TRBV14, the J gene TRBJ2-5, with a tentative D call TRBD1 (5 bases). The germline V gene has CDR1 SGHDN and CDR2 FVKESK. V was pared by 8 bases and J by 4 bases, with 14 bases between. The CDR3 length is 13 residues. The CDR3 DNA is TGTGCCAGCTGCATGGGGCTGGGAGAGACCCAGTACTTC. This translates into CASCMGLGETQYF.

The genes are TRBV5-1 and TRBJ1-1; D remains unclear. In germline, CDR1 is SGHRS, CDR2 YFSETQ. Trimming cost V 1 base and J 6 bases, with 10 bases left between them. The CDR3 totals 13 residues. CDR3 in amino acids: CASSLSQAAEAFF. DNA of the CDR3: TGCGCCAGCAGCTTGTCGCAGGCCGCTGAAGCTTTCTTT.

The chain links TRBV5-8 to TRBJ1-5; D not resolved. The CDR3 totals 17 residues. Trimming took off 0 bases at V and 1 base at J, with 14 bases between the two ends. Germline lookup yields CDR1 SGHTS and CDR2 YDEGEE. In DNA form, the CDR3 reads TGTGCCAGCAGCTTGGCCGGATGGGCGAACAGCAATCAGCCCCAGCATTTT. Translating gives CASSLAGWANSNQPQHF.